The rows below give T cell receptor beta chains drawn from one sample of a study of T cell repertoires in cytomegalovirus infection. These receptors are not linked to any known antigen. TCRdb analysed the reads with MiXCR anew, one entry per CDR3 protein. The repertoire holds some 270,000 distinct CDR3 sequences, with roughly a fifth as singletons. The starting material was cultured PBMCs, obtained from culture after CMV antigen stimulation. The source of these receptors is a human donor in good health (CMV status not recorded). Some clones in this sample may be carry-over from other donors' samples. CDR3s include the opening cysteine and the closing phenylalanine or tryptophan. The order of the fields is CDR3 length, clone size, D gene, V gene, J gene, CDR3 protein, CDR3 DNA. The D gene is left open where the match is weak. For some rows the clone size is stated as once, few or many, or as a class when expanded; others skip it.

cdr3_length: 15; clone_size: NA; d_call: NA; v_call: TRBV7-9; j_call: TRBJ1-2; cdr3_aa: CASSPRDGINYGYTF; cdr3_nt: TGTGCCAGCAGCCCCCGGGACGGTATTAACTATGGCTACACCTTC
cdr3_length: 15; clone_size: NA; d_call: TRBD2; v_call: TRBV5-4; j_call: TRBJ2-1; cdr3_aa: CASIPAGLTPNEQFF; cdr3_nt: TGTGCCAGCATCCCTGCGGGACTAACTCCCAATGAGCAGTTCTTC
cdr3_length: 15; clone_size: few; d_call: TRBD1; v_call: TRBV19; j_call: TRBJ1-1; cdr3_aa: CASGVHSRGRAEAFF; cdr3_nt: TGTGCCAGTGGGGTCCACTCCAGGGGGCGGGCTGAAGCTTTCTTT
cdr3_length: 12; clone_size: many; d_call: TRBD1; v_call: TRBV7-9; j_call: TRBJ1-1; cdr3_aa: CASSTQGFEAFF; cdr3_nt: TGTGCCAGCAGTACACAGGGGTTTGAAGCTTTCTTT
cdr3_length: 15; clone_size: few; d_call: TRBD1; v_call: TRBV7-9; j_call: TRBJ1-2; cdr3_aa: CASSLVETGNYGYTF; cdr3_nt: TGTGCCAGCAGCTTAGTCGAGACAGGGAACTATGGCTACACCTTC
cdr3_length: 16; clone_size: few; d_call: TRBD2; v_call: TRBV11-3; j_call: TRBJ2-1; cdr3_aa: CASRGMASGTYNEQFF; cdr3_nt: TGTGCCAGCAGAGGGATGGCTAGCGGGACCTACAATGAGCAGTTCTTC
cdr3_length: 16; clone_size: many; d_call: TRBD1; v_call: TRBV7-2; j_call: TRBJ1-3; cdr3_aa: CASSFGGQTSGNTIYF; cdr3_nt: TGTGCCAGCAGCTTCGGGGGACAGACTTCTGGAAACACCATATATTTT
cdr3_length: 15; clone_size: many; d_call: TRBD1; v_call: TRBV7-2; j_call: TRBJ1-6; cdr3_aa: CASSSGQGANSPLHF; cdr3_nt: TGTGCCAGCAGCTCAGGACAGGGGGCAAATTCACCCCTCCACTTT
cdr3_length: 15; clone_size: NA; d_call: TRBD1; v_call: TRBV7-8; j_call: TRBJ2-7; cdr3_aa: CASSSTDRVLDEQYF; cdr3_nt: TGTGCCAGCAGCTCGACCGACAGGGTGTTGGACGAGCAGTACTTC
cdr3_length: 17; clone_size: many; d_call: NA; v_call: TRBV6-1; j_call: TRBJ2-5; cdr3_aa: CASSQRRGPAYLETQYF; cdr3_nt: TGTGCCAGCAGTCAAAGGAGGGGACCGGCCTATCTAGAGACCCAGTACTTC
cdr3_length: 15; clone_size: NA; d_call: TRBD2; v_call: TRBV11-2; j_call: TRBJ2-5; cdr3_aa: CASSLDLAGKETQYF; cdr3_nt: TGTGCCAGCAGCTTAGATCTAGCGGGAAAAGAGACCCAGTACTTC
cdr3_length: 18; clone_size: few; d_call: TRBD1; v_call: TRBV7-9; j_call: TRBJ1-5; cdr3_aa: CASSLGRTGLGSNQPQHF; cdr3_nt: TGTGCCAGCAGCTTAGGCAGGACAGGGTTGGGTAGCAATCAGCCCCAGCATTTT